The T cell receptor beta chain described here comes from a study of T cell responses to AZD1222 COVID-19 vaccine. Study-level findings and limits: Donors skewed white British and female; clonal diversity was possibly underestimated.

As to this clone: Its antigen remains unidentified.

V was pared by 9 bases and J by 7 bases, with 3 bases of the junction left unmatched. This CDR3 has 10 amino acids. Looked up from germline, CDR1 is SNHLY and CDR2 is FYNNEI. The assay was immunoSEQ multiplex PCR, and TCRdb's table has in-frame clones only and misses some. The sample lists around 100,000 clones, roughly 85% occurring once. The starting material was peripheral blood, obtained 28 days after the second AZD1222 dose. The chain has TRBV2 and TRBJ2-7; 7 bases map to TRBD1. The TCR originated in an adult who received the AZD1222 COVID-19 vaccine. CDR3 DNA sequence: TGTGCCAGTACAGGGGTTGAGCAGTACTTC. Translated: CASTGVEQYF.